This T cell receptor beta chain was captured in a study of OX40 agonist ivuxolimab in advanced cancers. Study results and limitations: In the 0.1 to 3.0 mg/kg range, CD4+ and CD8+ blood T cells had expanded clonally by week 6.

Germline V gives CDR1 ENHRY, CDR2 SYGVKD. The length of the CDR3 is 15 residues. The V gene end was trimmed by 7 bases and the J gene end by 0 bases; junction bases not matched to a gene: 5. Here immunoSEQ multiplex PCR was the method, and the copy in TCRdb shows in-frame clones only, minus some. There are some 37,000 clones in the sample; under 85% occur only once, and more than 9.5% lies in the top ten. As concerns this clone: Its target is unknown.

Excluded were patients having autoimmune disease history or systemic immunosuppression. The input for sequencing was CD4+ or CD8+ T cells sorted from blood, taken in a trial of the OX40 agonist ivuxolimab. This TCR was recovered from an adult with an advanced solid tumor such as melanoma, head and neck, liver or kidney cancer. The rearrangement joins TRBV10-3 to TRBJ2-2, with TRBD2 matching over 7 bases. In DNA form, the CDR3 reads TGTGCCATCAATAGAGCGGGGACGAACACCGGGGAGCTGTTTTTT. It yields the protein CAINRAGTNTGELFF.